This T cell receptor beta chain derives from a study of T cell changes during pregnancy in multiple sclerosis. The method was immunoSEQ multiplex PCR; TCRdb's version includes in-frame clones alone and lacks a portion of them. The table records about 110,000 clones, roughly 90% of them present only once. V lost 3 bases to trimming and J lost 5 bases, with 10 bases between them. Germline lookup yields CDR1 LNHDA and CDR2 SQIVND (reference sequence). The CDR3 sequence is 14 residues long. The receptor was derived from a female donor with multiple sclerosis, enrolled in a pregnancy study. The J gene is TRBJ2-2, the V gene TRBV19; possible D gene TRBD2, 5 bases. This material consisted of peripheral blood, taken after pregnancy. CDR3 sequence: CASSMMGVTGELFF. CDR3 in DNA: TGTGCCAGTAGTATGATGGGAGTTACCGGGGAGCTGTTTTTT.